This TCR beta chain was identified in a study of cytomegalovirus exposure and HLA in healthy donors. Findings and limits, study-wide: Reported performance of the classifier showed diagnosis of cytomegalovirus status with high specificity and sensitivity.

Method: immunoSEQ multiplex PCR; TCRdb's copy keeps in-frame clones and lacks some. The data hold roughly 60,000 clones, with 90% to 97% observed a single time. Germline CDR1 SGHDT, CDR2 YYEEEE. The CDR3 loop spans 15 amino acids. V trimming: 4 bases; J trimming: 5 bases; junction bases outside the gene matches: 9. This clone was recorded only once. Its antigen remains unknown. The rearrangement joins TRBV5-6 to TRBJ2-5, with TRBD1 matching over 9 bases. This receptor was obtained from a man aged 18 to 30 in good health and CMV-seronegative. Sequences were obtained from PBMCs. The CDR3 bases are TGTGCCAGCAGCACGGGACAGGGTGGGGGTGAGACCCAGTACTTC. Protein: CASSTGQGGGETQYF.